This T cell receptor (beta chain) stems from a study of early stage breast cancer tumors. The table came from immunoSEQ multiplex PCR; TCRdb's copy has only in-frame clones and leaves some out. Found here are more than 65,000 clones, roughly 80% of them singletons; the top ten hold 4.7%. The germline V gene encodes CDR1 KGHSH and CDR2 LQKENI. Trimming shortened V by 1 base and J by 2 bases, and 12 bases separated the two germline ends. The CDR3 consists of 16 residues. The chain couples TRBV18 to TRBJ1-3, with D perhaps TRBD1 (6 bases). The sequence was obtained from a person aged 40 to 49 with breast cancer. The sequenced material came from blood. The CDR3 reads CASSPQAGEAGNTIYF. CDR3 nucleotides: TGTGCCAGCTCACCACAAGCAGGGGAGGCTGGAAACACCATATATTTT.